The T cell receptor beta chain described here comes from a study of beta chain features in type 1 diabetes. The whole isolated RNA underwent reverse transcription, so sequencing captured expressed TCRB transcripts. Sequencing used immunoSEQ multiplex PCR; TCRdb keeps in-frame clones, though not all of them. The repertoire holds about 150,000 clones, with approximately 8.1% as singletons. Germline-derived CDR1 and CDR2 are SGHAT and FQNNGV. The CDR3 length is 16 residues. V lost 1 base, J lost 3 bases, and 12 bases lay in between. Study observations and caveats: Patients with Type 1 diabetes showed moderately but significantly shorter TCRB CDR3s in all four CD4+ subsets. PCR, the amplification step, might favor shorter templates, equally in patients and controls.

Concerning this clone itself: Its antigen is unknown.

The sequenced sample was central memory CD4+ T cells from blood. The rearrangement uses TRBV11-2 and TRBJ2-2; maybe TRBD1 (5 bases). The sequence derives from a young man with type 1 diabetes. In DNA form, the CDR3 reads TGTGCCAGCAGCTTAGGGGCAGGGCTTCACACCGGGGAGCTGTTTTTT. Translation: CASSLGAGLHTGELFF.